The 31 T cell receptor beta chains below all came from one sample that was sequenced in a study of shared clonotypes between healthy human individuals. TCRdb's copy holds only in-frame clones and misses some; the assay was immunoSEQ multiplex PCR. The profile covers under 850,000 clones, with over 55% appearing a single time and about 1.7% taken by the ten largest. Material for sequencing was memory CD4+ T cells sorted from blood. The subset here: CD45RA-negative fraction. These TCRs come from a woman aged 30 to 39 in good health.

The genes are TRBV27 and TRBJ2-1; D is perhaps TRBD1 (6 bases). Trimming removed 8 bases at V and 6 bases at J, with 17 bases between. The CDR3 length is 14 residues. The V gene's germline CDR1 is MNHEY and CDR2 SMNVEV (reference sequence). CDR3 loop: CASRRQDRPNEQFF. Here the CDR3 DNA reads TGTGCCAGCCGAAGACAGGACAGACCCAATGAGCAGTTCTTC.

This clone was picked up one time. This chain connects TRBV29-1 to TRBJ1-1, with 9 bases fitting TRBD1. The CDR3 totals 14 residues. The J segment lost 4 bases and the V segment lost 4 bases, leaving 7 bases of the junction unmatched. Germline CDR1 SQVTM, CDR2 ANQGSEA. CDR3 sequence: CSVVGQGSVTEAFF. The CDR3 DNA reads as TGCAGCGTTGTCGGACAGGGGTCGGTCACTGAAGCTTTCTTT.

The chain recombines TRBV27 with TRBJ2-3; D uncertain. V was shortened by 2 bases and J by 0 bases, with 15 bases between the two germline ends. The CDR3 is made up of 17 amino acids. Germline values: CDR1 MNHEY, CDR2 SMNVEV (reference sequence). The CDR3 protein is CASSLVGYYSSTDTQYF. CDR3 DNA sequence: TGTGCCAGCAGTTTAGTCGGCTACTATTCTAGCACAGATACGCAGTATTTT.

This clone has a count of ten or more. The CDR3 here is CAISESGSGSRGSEQFF. The CDR3 DNA is TGTGCCATCAGTGAGTCGGGTAGCGGGAGTCGGGGTTCGGAGCAGTTCTTC. This chain links TRBV10-3 with TRBJ2-1, with TRBD2 identical over 9 bases. Germline CDR1 reads ENHRY; CDR2 reads SYGVKD. V shed 0 bases and J 10 bases; nucleotides not matched to a gene: 13. The CDR3 covers 17 residues.

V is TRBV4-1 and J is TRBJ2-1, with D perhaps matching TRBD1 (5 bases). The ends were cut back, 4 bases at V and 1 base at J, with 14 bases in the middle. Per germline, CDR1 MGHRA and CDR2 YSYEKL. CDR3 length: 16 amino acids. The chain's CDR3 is CASSPTIRESYNEQFF. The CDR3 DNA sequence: TGCGCCAGCAGCCCGACAATCAGGGAATCCTACAATGAGCAGTTCTTC.

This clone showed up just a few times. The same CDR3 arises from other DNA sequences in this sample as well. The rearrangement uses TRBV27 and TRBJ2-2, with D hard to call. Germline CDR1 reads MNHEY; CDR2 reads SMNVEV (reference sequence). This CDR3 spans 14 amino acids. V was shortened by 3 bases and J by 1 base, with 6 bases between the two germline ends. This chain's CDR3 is CASSFRRNTGELFF. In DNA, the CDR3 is TGTGCCAGCAGTTTTAGGCGGAACACCGGGGAGCTGTTTTTT.

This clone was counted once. CDR3 sequence: CASSPEGLGRSRTYNEQFF. The CDR3, as DNA: TGCGCCAGCAGCCCGGAGGGACTAGGTAGGTCGAGAACATACAATGAGCAGTTCTTC. V is TRBV5-1 and J is TRBJ2-1; 8 nucleotides match TRBD2. V shed 4 bases, J shed 4 bases, and the junction held 19 bases outside the gene matches. The CDR3 contains 19 residues. Looked up from germline, CDR1 is SGHRS and CDR2 is YFSETQ.

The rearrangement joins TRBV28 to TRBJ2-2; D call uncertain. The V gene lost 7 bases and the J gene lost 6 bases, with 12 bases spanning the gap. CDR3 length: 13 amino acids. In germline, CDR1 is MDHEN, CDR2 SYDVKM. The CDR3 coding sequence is TGTGCCAGCAACTTTAGGGTCGCCGGGGAGCTGTTTTTT. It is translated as CASNFRVAGELFF.

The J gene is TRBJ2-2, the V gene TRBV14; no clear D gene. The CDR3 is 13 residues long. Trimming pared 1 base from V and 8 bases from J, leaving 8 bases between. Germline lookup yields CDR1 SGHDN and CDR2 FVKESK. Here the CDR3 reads CASSQAGWGELFF. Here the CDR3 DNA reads TGTGCCAGCAGCCAAGCCGGATGGGGGGAGCTGTTTTTT.

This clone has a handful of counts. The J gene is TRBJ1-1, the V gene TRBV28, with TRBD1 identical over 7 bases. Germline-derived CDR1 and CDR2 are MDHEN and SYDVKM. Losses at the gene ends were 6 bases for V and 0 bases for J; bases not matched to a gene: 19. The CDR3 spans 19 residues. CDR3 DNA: TGTGCCAGCAGAAACCGGGACAGCTTAATCATTTCGGTGAACACTGAAGCTTTCTTT. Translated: CASRNRDSLIISVNTEAFF.

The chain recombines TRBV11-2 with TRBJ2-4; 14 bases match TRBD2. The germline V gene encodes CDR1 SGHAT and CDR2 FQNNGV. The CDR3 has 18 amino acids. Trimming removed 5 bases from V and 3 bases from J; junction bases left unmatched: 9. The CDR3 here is CASSLGTSGSEGKNIQYF. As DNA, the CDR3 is TGTGCCAGCAGCCTTGGGACTAGCGGGAGTGAGGGCAAAAACATTCAGTACTTC.

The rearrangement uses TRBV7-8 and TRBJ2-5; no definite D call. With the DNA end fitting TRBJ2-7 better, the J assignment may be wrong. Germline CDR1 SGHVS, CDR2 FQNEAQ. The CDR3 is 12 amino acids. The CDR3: CASSFLFHEQYF. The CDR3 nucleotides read TGTGCCAGCAGCTTTCTCTTCCACGAGCAGTACTTC.

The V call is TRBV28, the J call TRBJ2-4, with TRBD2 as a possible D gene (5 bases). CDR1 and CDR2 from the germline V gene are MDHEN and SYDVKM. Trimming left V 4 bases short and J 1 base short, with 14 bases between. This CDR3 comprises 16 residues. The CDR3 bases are TGTGCCAGCAGTTCGGCCAGGCGAGGGGCCAAAAACATTCAGTACTTC. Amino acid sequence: CASSSARRGAKNIQYF.

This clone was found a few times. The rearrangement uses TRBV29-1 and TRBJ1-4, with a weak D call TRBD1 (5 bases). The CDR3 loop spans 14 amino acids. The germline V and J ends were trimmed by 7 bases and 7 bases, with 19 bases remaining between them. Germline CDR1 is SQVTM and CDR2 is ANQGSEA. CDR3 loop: CSAGSGRGGEKLFF. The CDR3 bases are TGCAGCGCCGGATCGGGGCGGGGGGGTGAAAAACTGTTTTTT.

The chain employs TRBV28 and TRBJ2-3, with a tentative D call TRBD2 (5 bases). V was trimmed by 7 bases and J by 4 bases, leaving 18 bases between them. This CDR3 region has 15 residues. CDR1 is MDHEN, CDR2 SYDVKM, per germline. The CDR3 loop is CASTTSQPTADTQYF. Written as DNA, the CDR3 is TGTGCCAGCACTACTAGTCAGCCCACCGCAGATACGCAGTATTTT.

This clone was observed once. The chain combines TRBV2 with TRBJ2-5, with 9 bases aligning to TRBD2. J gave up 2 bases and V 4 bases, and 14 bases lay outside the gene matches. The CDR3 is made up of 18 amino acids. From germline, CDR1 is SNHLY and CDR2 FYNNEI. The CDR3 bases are TGTGCCAGCAGTGGAATCGGCGGGGGACTAGCTGCTCAAGAGACCCAGTACTTC. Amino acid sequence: CASSGIGGGLAAQETQYF.

The CDR3 DNA reads TGTGCCAGCAGTCTGGGCCTCTGGGCTTTCTTT. It yields the protein CASSLGLWAFF. V and J are TRBV28 and TRBJ1-1, with no clear D. V gave up 5 bases and J gave up 11 bases, with 12 bases separating them. Germline lookup yields CDR1 MDHEN and CDR2 SYDVKM. The CDR3 is 11 amino acids.

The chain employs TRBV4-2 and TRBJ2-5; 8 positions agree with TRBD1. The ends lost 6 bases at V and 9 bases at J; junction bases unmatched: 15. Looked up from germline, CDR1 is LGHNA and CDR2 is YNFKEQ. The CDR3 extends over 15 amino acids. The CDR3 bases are TGTGCCAGCAGTGAAAATGTGGGACAGGACATGCCCCAGTACTTC. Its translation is CASSENVGQDMPQYF.

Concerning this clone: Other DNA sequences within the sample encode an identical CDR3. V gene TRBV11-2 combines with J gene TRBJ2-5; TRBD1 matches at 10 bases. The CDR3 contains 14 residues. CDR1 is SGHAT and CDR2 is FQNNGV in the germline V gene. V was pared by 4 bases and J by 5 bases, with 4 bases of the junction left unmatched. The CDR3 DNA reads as TGTGCCAGCAGCTCGGGACAGGGGTACGAGACCCAGTACTTC. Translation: CASSSGQGYETQYF.

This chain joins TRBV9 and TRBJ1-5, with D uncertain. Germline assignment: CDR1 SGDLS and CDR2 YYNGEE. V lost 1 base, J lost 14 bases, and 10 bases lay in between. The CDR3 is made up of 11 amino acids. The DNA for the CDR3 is TGTGCCAGCAGCGTATGCCAGTCGGAGCATTTT. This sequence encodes CASSVCQSEHF.

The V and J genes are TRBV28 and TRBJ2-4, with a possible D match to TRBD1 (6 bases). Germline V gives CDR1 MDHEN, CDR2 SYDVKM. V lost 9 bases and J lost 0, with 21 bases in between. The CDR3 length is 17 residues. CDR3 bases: TGTGCCAGTCAACAGGGTCACGGGCCCGTAGCCAAAAACATTCAGTACTTC. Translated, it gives CASQQGHGPVAKNIQYF.

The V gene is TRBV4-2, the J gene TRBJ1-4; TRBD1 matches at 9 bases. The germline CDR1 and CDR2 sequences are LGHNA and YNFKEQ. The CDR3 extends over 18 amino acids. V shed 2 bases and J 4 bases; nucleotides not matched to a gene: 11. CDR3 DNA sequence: TGTGCCAGCAGCCAACGGACAGGGGACCTCGGGGGTAATGAAAAACTGTTTTTT. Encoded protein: CASSQRTGDLGGNEKLFF.

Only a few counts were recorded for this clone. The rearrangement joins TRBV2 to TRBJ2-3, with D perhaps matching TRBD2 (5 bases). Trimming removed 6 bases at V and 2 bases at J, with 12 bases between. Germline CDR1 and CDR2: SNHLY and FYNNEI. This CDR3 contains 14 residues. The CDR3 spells CASRDGVNTDTQYF. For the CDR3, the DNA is TGTGCCAGCAGAGACGGGGTAAACACAGATACGCAGTATTTT.

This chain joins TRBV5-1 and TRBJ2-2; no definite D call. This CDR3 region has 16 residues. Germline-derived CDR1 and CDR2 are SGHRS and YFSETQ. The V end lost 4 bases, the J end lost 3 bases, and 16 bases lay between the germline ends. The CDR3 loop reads CASSPRSGTDTGELFF. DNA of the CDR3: TGCGCCAGCAGCCCAAGGTCGGGTACGGACACCGGGGAGCTGTTTTTT.

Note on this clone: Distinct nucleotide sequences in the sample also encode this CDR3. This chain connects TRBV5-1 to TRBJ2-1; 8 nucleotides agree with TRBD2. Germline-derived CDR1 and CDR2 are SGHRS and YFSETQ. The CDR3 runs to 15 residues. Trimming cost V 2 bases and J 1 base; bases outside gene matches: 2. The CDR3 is CASSFTSGSYNEQFF. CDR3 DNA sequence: TGCGCCAGCAGCTTTACTAGCGGATCCTACAATGAGCAGTTCTTC.

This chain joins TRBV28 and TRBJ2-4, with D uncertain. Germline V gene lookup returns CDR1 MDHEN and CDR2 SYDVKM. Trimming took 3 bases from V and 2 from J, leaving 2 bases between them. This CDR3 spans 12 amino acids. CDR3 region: CASSLTKNIQYF. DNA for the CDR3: TGTGCCAGCAGTTTGACCAAAAACATTCAGTACTTC.

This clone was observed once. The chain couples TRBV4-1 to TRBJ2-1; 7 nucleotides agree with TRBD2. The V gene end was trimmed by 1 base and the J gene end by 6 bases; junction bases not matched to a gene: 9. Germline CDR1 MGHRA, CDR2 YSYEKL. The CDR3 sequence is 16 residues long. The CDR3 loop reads CASSQVAKGGGNEQFF. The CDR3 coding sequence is TGCGCCAGCAGCCAAGTTGCCAAAGGCGGGGGCAATGAGCAGTTCTTC.

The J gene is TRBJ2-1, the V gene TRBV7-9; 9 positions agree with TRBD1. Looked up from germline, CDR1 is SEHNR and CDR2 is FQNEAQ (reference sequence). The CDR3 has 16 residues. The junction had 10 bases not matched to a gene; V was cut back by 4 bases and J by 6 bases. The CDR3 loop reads CASSSRPGQGTNEQFF. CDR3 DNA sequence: TGTGCCAGCAGCTCCCGACCGGGACAGGGTACCAATGAGCAGTTCTTC.

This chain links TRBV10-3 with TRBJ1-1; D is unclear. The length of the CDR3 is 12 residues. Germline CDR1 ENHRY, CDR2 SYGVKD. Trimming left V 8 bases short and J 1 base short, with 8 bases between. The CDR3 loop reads CAIRRWNTEAFF. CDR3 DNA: TGTGCCATCCGACGGTGGAACACTGAAGCTTTCTTT.

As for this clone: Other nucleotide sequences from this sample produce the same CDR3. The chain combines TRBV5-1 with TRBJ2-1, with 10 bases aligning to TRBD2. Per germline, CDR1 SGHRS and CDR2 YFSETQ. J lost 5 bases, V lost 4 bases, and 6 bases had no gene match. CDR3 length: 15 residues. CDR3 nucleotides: TGCGCCAGCAGCCTCGTAGCGGGAGGAAACAATGAGCAGTTCTTC. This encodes CASSLVAGGNNEQFF.

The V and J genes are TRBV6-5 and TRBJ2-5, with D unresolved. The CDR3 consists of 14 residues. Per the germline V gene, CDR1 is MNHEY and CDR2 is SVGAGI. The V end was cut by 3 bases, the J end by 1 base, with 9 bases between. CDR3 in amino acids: CASSYGVLQETQYF. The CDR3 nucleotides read TGTGCCAGCAGTTATGGTGTGCTCCAAGAGACCCAGTACTTC.